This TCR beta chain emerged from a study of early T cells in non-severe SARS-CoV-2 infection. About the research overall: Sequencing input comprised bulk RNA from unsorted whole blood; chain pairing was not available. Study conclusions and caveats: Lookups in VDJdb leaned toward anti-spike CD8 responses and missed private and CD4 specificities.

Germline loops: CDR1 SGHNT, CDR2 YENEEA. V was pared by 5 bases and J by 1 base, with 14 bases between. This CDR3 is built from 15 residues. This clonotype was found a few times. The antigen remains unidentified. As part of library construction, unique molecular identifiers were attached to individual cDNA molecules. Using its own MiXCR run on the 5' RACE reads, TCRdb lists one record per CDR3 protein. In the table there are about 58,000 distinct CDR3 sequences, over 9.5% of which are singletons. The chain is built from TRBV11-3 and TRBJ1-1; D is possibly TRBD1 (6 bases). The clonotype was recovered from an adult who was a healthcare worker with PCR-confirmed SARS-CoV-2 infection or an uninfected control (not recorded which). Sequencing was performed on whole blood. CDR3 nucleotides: TGTGCCAGCAGCCATTTAAGGGGGGCGAACACTGAAGCTTTCTTT. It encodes CASSHLRGANTEAFF. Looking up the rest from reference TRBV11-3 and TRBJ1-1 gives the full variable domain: EAGVVQSPRYKIIEKKQPVAFWCNPISGHNTLYWYLQNLGQGPELLIRYENEEAVDDSQLPKDRFSAERLKGVDSTLKIQPAELGDSAVYLCASSHLRGANTEAFFGQGTRLTVV.